A single sample gave rise to the 21 T cell receptor beta chains below, sequenced in a study of blood T cell repertoires in COVID-19 (dated by TCRdb to 2018 to 2021). Library generation was performed with the immunoSEQ multiplex PCR assay. TCRdb stores this immuneACCESS table with in-frame sequences only. Part of the clones is absent; in the studies checked, under half of the shortfall reflects unresolved V genes, and no reason is known for the rest. For this sample there are some 200,000 clones; about 85% appear just once. In total, the top ten clones hold 8.2% of the sample. The sequenced sample consisted of peripheral blood. These receptor sequences come from a woman aged 60-75 years with acute or convalescent COVID-19.

The V and J genes are TRBV18 and TRBJ2-1; D is unclear. This CDR3 contains 13 residues. V was trimmed by 0 bases and J by 8 bases, leaving 8 bases between them. Per the germline V gene, CDR1 is KGHSH and CDR2 is LQKENI. The CDR3: CASSPPNQDEQFF. The DNA of the CDR3 is TGTGCCAGCTCACCACCGAACCAGGATGAGCAGTTCTTC.

The chain joins TRBV6-1 to TRBJ2-3, with D maybe TRBD1 (5 bases). Trimming stripped 0 bases from V and 0 bases from J, with 10 bases between. The CDR3 runs 16 residues. Germline-derived CDR1 and CDR2 are MNHNS and SASEGT. As DNA, the CDR3 is TGTGCCAGCAGTGAAGCGGGTGGGGCTAGCACAGATACGCAGTATTTT. Translation: CASSEAGGASTDTQYF.

This sequence joins TRBV10-3 and TRBJ2-2; 7 nucleotides line up with TRBD1. The CDR3 contains 13 residues. The trim removed 11 bases at V and 4 bases at J, leaving 7 bases unmatched. Germline CDR1 is ENHRY and CDR2 is SYGVKD. CDR3 sequence: CASRDSPTGELFF. CDR3 DNA: TGTGCCTCTAGGGACAGTCCCACCGGGGAGCTGTTTTTT.

The J gene is TRBJ2-7, the V gene TRBV20-1; 13 nucleotides align to TRBD2. The germline V gene has CDR1 DFQATT and CDR2 SNEGSKA (reference sequence). The V segment lost 3 bases and the J segment 2 bases; nucleotides outside the gene matches: 4. This CDR3 is 15 amino acids long. The CDR3 loop is CSASAGLAGPYEQYF. In DNA form, the CDR3 reads TGCAGTGCTAGTGCGGGACTAGCGGGGCCCTACGAGCAGTACTTC.

The chain carries TRBV3-1 (or the pseudogene TRBV3-2) and TRBJ2-3; TRBD2 agrees at 7 bases. Trimming cost V 4 bases and J 6 bases; bases outside gene matches: 4. Germline V gene data show CDR1 as LGHDT and CDR2 as YNNKEL (reference sequence). This CDR3 region has 13 residues. This CDR3 reads CASSLAGVDTQYF. CDR3 bases: TGTGCCAGCAGCCTGGCGGGAGTGGATACGCAGTATTTT.

The CDR3 nucleotides read TGTGCCTGGAGCCCCCCCAGGGGGGCGGATGAAAAACTGTTTTTT. Encoded protein: CAWSPPRGADEKLFF. This chain connects TRBV30 to TRBJ1-4; 7 bases map to TRBD1. With 3 bases clipped from V and 6 bases from J, the junction kept 10 bases outside the gene matches. CDR3 length equals 15 residues. Germline loops: CDR1 GTSNPN, CDR2 SVGIG (reference sequence).

The chain recombines TRBV19 with TRBJ1-5, with 9 nucleotides matching TRBD1. The CDR3 consists of 18 residues. The V and J ends lost 2 bases and 0 bases, in that order; junction bases with no gene match: 8. CDR1 and CDR2 (germline): LNHDA, SQIVND (reference sequence). The CDR3 sequence: CASSIRGWTGDSNQPQHF. The CDR3 DNA sequence: TGTGCCAGTAGTATAAGGGGGTGGACAGGGGATAGCAATCAGCCCCAGCATTTT.

This clone was counted a single time. The chain joins TRBV3-1 (or the pseudogene TRBV3-2) to TRBJ2-5; TRBD2 matches at 11 bases. Germline V gene lookup returns CDR1 LGHDT and CDR2 YNNKEL (reference sequence). This CDR3 spans 19 amino acids. The V segment lost 0 bases and the J segment 1 base; nucleotides outside the gene matches: 10. CDR3 nucleotide sequence: TGTGCCAGCAGCCAAGATCTTAAGACTAGCGGGACCTTCCAAGAGACCCAGTACTTC. Translation gives CASSQDLKTSGTFQETQYF.

The CDR3 bases are TGTGCCAGCAGTTTGGGGGCGGCGAACACTGAAGCTTTCTTT. Encoded protein: CASSLGAANTEAFF. The chain combines TRBV28 with TRBJ1-1; a weak D match, TRBD1 (6 bases). Trimming left V 3 bases short and J 1 base short, with 9 bases between. Germline assignment: CDR1 MDHEN and CDR2 SYDVKM. The CDR3 is made up of 14 amino acids.

Details on this clone: Other DNA sequences in this specimen translate into the identical CDR3. The chain links TRBV5-8 to TRBJ2-1; no clear D. The V end was cut by 4 bases, the J end by 4 bases, with 9 bases between. The germline V gene encodes CDR1 SGHTS and CDR2 YDEGEE. The CDR3 spans 13 residues. The CDR3 DNA reads as TGTGCCAGCAGCCCCCTCAGTTACAATGAGCAGTTCTTC. The encoded protein is CASSPLSYNEQFF.

This chain connects TRBV7-6 to TRBJ2-7; 16 bases fit TRBD2. Looked up from germline, CDR1 is SGHVS and CDR2 is FNYEAQ. The ends lost 5 bases at V and 5 bases at J; junction bases unmatched: 9. The CDR3 spans 17 residues. This CDR3 reads CASSPKGLAGGPDEQYF. CDR3 nucleotides: TGTGCCAGCAGCCCTAAGGGACTAGCGGGAGGGCCGGACGAGCAGTACTTC.

This chain joins TRBV28 and TRBJ1-2; 8 bases line up with TRBD1. V trimming: 7 bases; J trimming: 3 bases; junction bases outside the gene matches: 7. This CDR3 contains 14 residues. CDR1 MDHEN and CDR2 SYDVKM come from the germline V gene. CDR3 sequence reads: CASKSQGVDYGYTF. The CDR3 DNA reads TGTGCCAGCAAATCACAGGGGGTAGACTATGGCTACACCTTC.

This chain joins TRBV28 and TRBJ1-2; the match to TRBD1 covers 9 bases. V was pared by 7 bases and J by 8 bases, with 11 bases of the junction left unmatched. The germline V gene has CDR1 MDHEN and CDR2 SYDVKM. The CDR3 spans 14 residues. In nucleotides, the CDR3 is TGTGCCAGCACCGCGGCAGGGACAGGGCCCGGCTACACCTTC. Amino acid sequence: CASTAAGTGPGYTF.

In this sample, this clone turned up once. The chain combines TRBV19 with TRBJ1-1; maybe TRBD1 (6 bases). Germline lookup yields CDR1 LNHDA and CDR2 SQIVND (reference sequence). There are 14 residues in the CDR3. V was shortened by 5 bases and J by 4 bases, with 14 bases between the two germline ends. The CDR3 nucleotides read TGTGCCAGTAGTCCCGGACAGATCTCCACTGAAGCTTTCTTT. Encoded protein: CASSPGQISTEAFF.

This clone has more than one count but fewer than ten. The chain carries TRBV6-1 and TRBJ1-3; D is unresolved. Germline CDR1 and CDR2: MNHNS and SASEGT. CDR3 length equals 16 residues. The V and J ends lost 0 bases and 2 bases respectively, with 11 bases between them. CDR3 in amino acids: CASSEAPTDTGNTIYF. DNA of the CDR3: TGTGCCAGCAGTGAAGCTCCCACAGATACTGGAAACACCATATATTTT.

This clone was picked up one time. The chain carries TRBV5-1 and TRBJ1-2; D ambiguous. The CDR3 is made up of 14 amino acids. V lost 4 bases and J lost 3, with 13 bases in between. Per germline, CDR1 SGHRS and CDR2 YFSETQ. The CDR3: CASSPNLADYGYTF. CDR3 DNA: TGCGCCAGCAGCCCAAATTTGGCCGACTATGGCTACACCTTC.

The gene calls are TRBV9 and TRBJ2-2; D is ambiguous. V was trimmed by 0 bases and J by 2 bases, leaving 5 bases between them. The CDR3 runs to 14 residues. CDR1 and CDR2 from the germline V gene are SGDLS and YYNGEE. CDR3 in DNA: TGTGCCAGCAGCGTAGGTCAAAACACCGGGGAGCTGTTTTTT. Its protein is CASSVGQNTGELFF.

The V and J genes are TRBV6-5 and TRBJ1-3, with D hard to call. The germline gives CDR1 MNHEY, CDR2 SVGAGI. The V end was cut by 6 bases, the J end by 3 bases, with 12 bases between. The CDR3 is made up of 14 amino acids. The CDR3 DNA sequence: TGTGCCAGCAGGGTCGATGAGGGTGGAAACACCATATATTTT. It is translated as CASRVDEGGNTIYF.

This clone was recorded a few times. This rearrangement joins TRBV30 to TRBJ2-1; 11 positions agree with TRBD2. This CDR3 region has 15 residues. The J segment lost 7 bases and the V segment lost 0 bases, leaving 5 bases of the junction unmatched. Germline CDR1 and CDR2: GTSNPN and SVGIG (reference sequence). CDR3 amino acids: CAWSVLAGVRNEQFF. The CDR3 DNA reads TGTGCCTGGAGTGTACTAGCGGGAGTGAGGAATGAGCAGTTCTTC. The full variable domain, with the rest looked up from reference TRBV30 and TRBJ2-1, is SQTIHQWPATLVQPVGSPLSLECTVEGTSNPNLYWYRQAAGRGLQLLFYSVGIGQISSEVPQNLSASRPQDRQFILSSKKLLLSDSGFYLCAWSVLAGVRNEQFFGPGTRLTVL.

The chain couples TRBV24-1 to TRBJ2-1; 8 bases fit TRBD2. V trimming: 3 bases; J trimming: 0 bases; junction bases outside the gene matches: 3. This CDR3 contains 16 residues. Germline CDR1 and CDR2: KGHDR and SFDVKD. Here the CDR3 DNA reads TGTGCCACCAGTGATGCGGGACTAGTCTCCTACAATGAGCAGTTCTTC. It translates to CATSDAGLVSYNEQFF.

There are many counts of this clone. The chain uses TRBV11-2 and TRBJ1-2, with D possibly being TRBD1 (5 bases). V was pared by 5 bases and J by 8 bases, with 21 bases between. The germline CDR1 and CDR2 sequences are SGHAT and FQNNGV. There are 15 residues in the CDR3. The CDR3, as DNA: TGTGCCAGCAGCATTGCCCAGGGCCCTAACTCGGGCTACACCTTC. Amino acids: CASSIAQGPNSGYTF.